These 25 T cell receptor beta chains came from one sample sequenced in a study of graft-versus-host responses after intestinal transplantation. Repertoires were generated with immunoSEQ multiplex PCR, while TCRdb's copy carries only in-frame clones and drops some. The data contain about 10,000 clones, roughly 96% of them singletons. Specimen: bone marrow, collected 500 to 550 days after intestinal transplantation. The receptors come from a human patient who received an intestinal transplant, so some T cells may come from the graft donor.

The genes are TRBV6-9 and TRBJ2-1; D is undetermined. Trimming shortened V by 4 bases and J by 0 bases, and 7 bases separated the two germline ends. This CDR3 has 14 amino acids. From germline, CDR1 is MNHGY and CDR2 SVAAGI. This CDR3 reads CASSSAYSYNEQFF. CDR3 sequence (DNA): TGTGCCAGCAGTTCGGCCTACTCCTACAATGAGCAGTTCTTC.

J is TRBJ2-1 and V is TRBV11-2; 11 positions match TRBD2. The V gene's germline CDR1 is SGHAT and CDR2 FQNNGV. After removal of 0 bases from V and 6 bases from J, the junction contained 1 base not matched to a gene. The CDR3 has 15 amino acids. The CDR3 DNA reads as TGTGCCAGCAGCTTAGAACTAGCGGGAGTCAATGAGCAGTTCTTC. Protein: CASSLELAGVNEQFF. Full variable domain (outside the CDR3, taken from reference TRBV11-2 and TRBJ2-1): EAGVAQSPRYKIIEKRQSVAFWCNPISGHATLYWYQQILGQGPKLLIQFQNNGVVDDSQLPKDRFSAERLKGVDSTLKIQPAKLEDSAVYLCASSLELAGVNEQFFGPGTRLTVL.

V and J are TRBV4-1 and TRBJ2-1; TRBD2 matches at 9 bases. Germline CDR1 reads MGHRA; CDR2 reads YSYEKL. This CDR3 is built from 16 residues. Unmatched junction bases numbered 11, after V lost 4 bases and J lost 7 bases. The CDR3 nucleotides are TGCGCCAGCAGCCGACTCCTAGCGGGATACCTTAATGAGCAGTTCTTC. This sequence encodes CASSRLLAGYLNEQFF.

This chain joins TRBV28 and TRBJ1-6, with 9 positions matching TRBD1. V dropped 1 base and J dropped 5; count of bases not matched to a gene: 3. Germline V gives CDR1 MDHEN, CDR2 SYDVKM. The CDR3 length is 16 residues. CDR3 coding DNA: TGTGCCAGCAGTTTATTACAGGGGGCGAATAATTCACCCCTCCACTTT. Protein: CASSLLQGANNSPLHF.

V and J are TRBV18 and TRBJ1-2; D is ambiguous. Trimming took off 3 bases at V and 0 bases at J, with 26 bases between the two ends. The CDR3 spans 20 residues. Germline values: CDR1 KGHSH, CDR2 LQKENI. For the CDR3, the DNA is TGTGCCAGCTCACCCCCCCTCCGAGAGTCGGTCTGGAAAGCTAACTATGGCTACACCTTC. It yields the protein CASSPPLRESVWKANYGYTF.

J is TRBJ1-3 and V is TRBV28, with 8 bases aligning to TRBD1. Germline V gene data show CDR1 as MDHEN and CDR2 as SYDVKM. This CDR3 has 14 residues. V was pared by 4 bases and J by 4 bases, with 3 bases of the junction left unmatched. The CDR3 bases are TGTGCCAGCAGTTCCGGACAGGGAGGAAACACCATATATTTT. Translation: CASSSGQGGNTIYF.

The chain joins TRBV19 to TRBJ2-1, with a tentative D call TRBD1 (6 bases). V was cut by 5 bases and J by 0 bases, with 11 bases left in between. CDR3 length: 15 amino acids. The germline V gene encodes CDR1 LNHDA and CDR2 SQIVND (reference sequence). CDR3 sequence reads: CASSPRTASYNEQFF. In DNA form, the CDR3 reads TGTGCCAGTAGTCCCCGGACAGCCTCCTACAATGAGCAGTTCTTC.

This chain's CDR3 is CASSPLYEQYF. The CDR3 bases are TGTGCCAGCAGCCCACTCTACGAGCAGTACTTC. The V and J genes are TRBV6-5 and TRBJ2-7; no reliable D call. CDR1 and CDR2 (germline): MNHEY, SVGAGI. The CDR3 length is 11 residues. Between the trimmed V and J ends, which lost 6 bases and 3 bases, there was a span of 6 bases.

The chain couples TRBV27 to TRBJ2-5, with 14 bases identical to TRBD2. V shed 8 bases and J 5 bases; nucleotides not matched to a gene: 10. CDR3 length equals 16 residues. Germline-derived CDR1 and CDR2 are MNHEY and SMNVEV (reference sequence). CDR3 loop: CASPLGLAGEGETQYF. The CDR3 coding sequence is TGTGCCAGCCCTTTGGGACTAGCGGGAGAGGGGGAGACCCAGTACTTC.

This sequence joins TRBV7-9 and TRBJ2-1; D is uncertain. Germline CDR1 is SEHNR and CDR2 is FQNEAQ (reference sequence). V was pared by 5 bases and J by 2 bases, with 10 bases between. The CDR3 covers 14 residues. CDR3 sequence reads: CASSRVLPYNEQFF. In nucleotides, the CDR3 is TGTGCCAGCAGCCGCGTCCTCCCCTACAATGAGCAGTTCTTC.

V and J are TRBV19 and TRBJ2-5; unclear D gene. Germline V gene sequence: CDR1 LNHDA, CDR2 SQIVND (reference sequence). The V end lost 6 bases, the J end lost 3 bases, and 11 bases lay between the germline ends. This CDR3 is 13 amino acids long. The CDR3 coding sequence is TGTGCCAGTAGGGGCGCGGCCGAAGAGACCCAGTACTTC. The encoded protein is CASRGAAEETQYF. Drawing the rest from reference TRBV19 and TRBJ2-5, the complete variable domain is DGGITQSPKYLFRKEGQNVTLSCEQNLNHDAMYWYRQDPGQGLRLIYYSQIVNDFQKGDIAEGYSVSREKKESFPLTVTSAQKNPTAFYLCASRGAAEETQYFGPGTRLLVL.

This chain links TRBV28 with TRBJ2-1; 9 bases align to TRBD2. Germline V gene lookup returns CDR1 MDHEN and CDR2 SYDVKM. The CDR3 consists of 17 residues. V gave up 7 bases and J gave up 6 bases; unmatched junction bases: 16. In DNA, the CDR3 is TGTGCCAGCAATCTACGGATAGCGGGAGTGGGGGTCAATGAGCAGTTCTTC. Translated: CASNLRIAGVGVNEQFF.

The genes are TRBV5-1 and TRBJ2-3; 13 bases are shared with TRBD2. Germline-derived CDR1 and CDR2 are SGHRS and YFSETQ. The CDR3 is 17 residues long. Trimming removed 0 bases from V and 4 bases from J; junction bases left unmatched: 5. The DNA for the CDR3 is TGCGCCAGCAGCTTGGCCAGACTAGCGGGAGGTGCAGATACGCAGTATTTT. It translates to CASSLARLAGGADTQYF. Based on the CDR3 plus reference TRBV5-1 and TRBJ2-3, the full variable domain is KAGVTQTPRYLIKTRGQQVTLSCSPISGHRSVSWYQQTPGQGLQFLFEYFSETQRNKGNFPGRFSGRQFSNSRSEMNVSTLELGDSALYLCASSLARLAGGADTQYFGPGTRLTVL.

This CDR3 is CASSHDIGSSYEQYF. DNA for the CDR3: TGCGCCAGCAGCCATGATATTGGGAGCTCCTACGAGCAGTACTTC. The chain is built from TRBV4-3 and TRBJ2-7; D is possibly TRBD2 (5 bases). This CDR3 is 15 amino acids long. Trimming left V 3 bases short and J 0 bases short, with 12 bases between. Germline V gene data show CDR1 as LGHNA and CDR2 as YSLEER.

This clone was observed once. The chain links TRBV4-3 to TRBJ1-2; 7 bases are shared with TRBD1. Germline loops: CDR1 LGHNA, CDR2 YSLEER. Germline trimming cut 1 base from V and 4 bases from J; bases unmatched to any gene: 6. This CDR3 contains 15 residues. CDR3 coding DNA: TGCGCCAGCAGCCAAGGAGGGACAGCAACCTATGGCTACACCTTC. It is translated as CASSQGGTATYGYTF.

This chain's CDR3 is CASSLSGGEKLFF. The DNA for the CDR3 is TGTGCCAGCAGTTTATCGGGTGGGGAAAAACTGTTTTTT. The rearrangement uses TRBV27 and TRBJ1-4; D unresolved. There are 13 residues in the CDR3. With 0 bases removed from V and 8 bases from J, the gap between germline ends came to 7 bases. Germline values: CDR1 MNHEY, CDR2 SMNVEV (reference sequence).

This sequence joins TRBV27 and TRBJ1-1; D is uncertain. CDR3 length: 12 amino acids. The V end lost 5 bases, the J end lost 1 base, and 5 bases lay between the germline ends. Per the germline V gene, CDR1 is MNHEY and CDR2 is SMNVEV (reference sequence). In DNA, the CDR3 is TGTGCCAGCAGTGGCGCGAACACTGAAGCTTTCTTT. It translates to CASSGANTEAFF.

The table lists this clone with a few counts. Here the CDR3 reads CASSLAGLGTEAFF. The CDR3 region has the DNA TGTGCCAGCAGCTTAGCGGGGCTTGGGACTGAAGCTTTCTTT. The chain carries TRBV13 and TRBJ1-1; TRBD1 might be the D (5 bases). Trimming pared 1 base from V and 5 bases from J, leaving 11 bases between. Looked up from germline, CDR1 is PRHDT and CDR2 is FYEKMQ (reference sequence). The CDR3 is 14 residues long.

V usage is TRBV6-5 and J usage is TRBJ2-7; no clear D gene. The CDR3 contains 14 residues. With 0 bases removed from V and 1 base from J, the gap between germline ends came to 7 bases. Germline CDR1 reads MNHEY; CDR2 reads SVGAGI. In DNA, the CDR3 is TGTGCCAGCAGTTACTCGAAGGCATCCTACGAGCAGTACTTC. As protein: CASSYSKASYEQYF.

V is TRBV27 and J is TRBJ2-1; a possible D gene is TRBD1 (6 bases). The CDR3 length is 15 residues. CDR1 MNHEY and CDR2 SMNVEV come from the germline V gene (reference sequence). The V and J ends lost 3 bases and 2 bases respectively, with 11 bases between them. CDR3 DNA sequence: TGTGCCAGCAGTTTTCCAGGGGCCCCCTACAATGAGCAGTTCTTC. Its translation: CASSFPGAPYNEQFF.

V and J are TRBV28 and TRBJ2-7, with D perhaps being TRBD1 or TRBD2 (5 bases each). Germline V CDR1 and CDR2: MDHEN, SYDVKM. The CDR3 runs to 13 residues. V was trimmed by 8 bases and J by 2 bases, leaving 13 bases between them. The CDR3 DNA sequence: TGTGCCAGCGGGGACGGAGAAGCCTACGAGCAGTACTTC. Translating gives CASGDGEAYEQYF.

This chain joins TRBV9 and TRBJ2-2; tentative D call: TRBD1 (6 bases). Per the germline V gene, CDR1 is SGDLS and CDR2 is YYNGEE. The CDR3 runs 18 residues. Trimming took off 0 bases at V and 0 bases at J, with 15 bases between the two ends. Written as DNA, the CDR3 is TGTGCCAGCAGCGTAGGCAGGGGATCCCCCGCGAACACCGGGGAGCTGTTTTTT. Its protein product is CASSVGRGSPANTGELFF.

J is TRBJ2-1 and V is TRBV11-2; tentative D call: TRBD2 (6 bases). Between the trimmed V and J ends, which lost 5 bases and 4 bases, there was a span of 18 bases. Germline V gene sequence: CDR1 SGHAT, CDR2 FQNNGV. The CDR3 contains 16 residues. CDR3 amino acids: CASSPWAGGDYNEQFF. The CDR3 nucleotides are TGTGCCAGCAGCCCTTGGGCCGGGGGTGATTACAATGAGCAGTTCTTC.

The gene calls are TRBV7-8 and TRBJ1-5, with D hard to call. This CDR3 has 17 amino acids. The germline V and J ends were trimmed by 1 base and 2 bases, with 15 bases remaining between them. Germline V lookup: CDR1 SGHVS, CDR2 FQNEAQ. CDR3 sequence: CASSLDVREEGNQPQHF. The CDR3 DNA reads TGTGCCAGCAGCTTAGATGTGAGGGAGGAAGGCAATCAGCCCCAGCATTTT.

This clone was seen a single time. This chain links TRBV7-9 with TRBJ1-5, with D possibly being TRBD1 (6 bases). Germline V gene lookup returns CDR1 SEHNR and CDR2 FQNEAQ (reference sequence). The CDR3 consists of 14 residues. Between the trimmed V and J ends, which lost 1 base and 7 bases, there was a span of 11 bases. In nucleotides, the CDR3 is TGTGCCAGCAGCTTAGAGTCAGGGGACCAGCCCCAGCATTTT. Protein: CASSLESGDQPQHF.